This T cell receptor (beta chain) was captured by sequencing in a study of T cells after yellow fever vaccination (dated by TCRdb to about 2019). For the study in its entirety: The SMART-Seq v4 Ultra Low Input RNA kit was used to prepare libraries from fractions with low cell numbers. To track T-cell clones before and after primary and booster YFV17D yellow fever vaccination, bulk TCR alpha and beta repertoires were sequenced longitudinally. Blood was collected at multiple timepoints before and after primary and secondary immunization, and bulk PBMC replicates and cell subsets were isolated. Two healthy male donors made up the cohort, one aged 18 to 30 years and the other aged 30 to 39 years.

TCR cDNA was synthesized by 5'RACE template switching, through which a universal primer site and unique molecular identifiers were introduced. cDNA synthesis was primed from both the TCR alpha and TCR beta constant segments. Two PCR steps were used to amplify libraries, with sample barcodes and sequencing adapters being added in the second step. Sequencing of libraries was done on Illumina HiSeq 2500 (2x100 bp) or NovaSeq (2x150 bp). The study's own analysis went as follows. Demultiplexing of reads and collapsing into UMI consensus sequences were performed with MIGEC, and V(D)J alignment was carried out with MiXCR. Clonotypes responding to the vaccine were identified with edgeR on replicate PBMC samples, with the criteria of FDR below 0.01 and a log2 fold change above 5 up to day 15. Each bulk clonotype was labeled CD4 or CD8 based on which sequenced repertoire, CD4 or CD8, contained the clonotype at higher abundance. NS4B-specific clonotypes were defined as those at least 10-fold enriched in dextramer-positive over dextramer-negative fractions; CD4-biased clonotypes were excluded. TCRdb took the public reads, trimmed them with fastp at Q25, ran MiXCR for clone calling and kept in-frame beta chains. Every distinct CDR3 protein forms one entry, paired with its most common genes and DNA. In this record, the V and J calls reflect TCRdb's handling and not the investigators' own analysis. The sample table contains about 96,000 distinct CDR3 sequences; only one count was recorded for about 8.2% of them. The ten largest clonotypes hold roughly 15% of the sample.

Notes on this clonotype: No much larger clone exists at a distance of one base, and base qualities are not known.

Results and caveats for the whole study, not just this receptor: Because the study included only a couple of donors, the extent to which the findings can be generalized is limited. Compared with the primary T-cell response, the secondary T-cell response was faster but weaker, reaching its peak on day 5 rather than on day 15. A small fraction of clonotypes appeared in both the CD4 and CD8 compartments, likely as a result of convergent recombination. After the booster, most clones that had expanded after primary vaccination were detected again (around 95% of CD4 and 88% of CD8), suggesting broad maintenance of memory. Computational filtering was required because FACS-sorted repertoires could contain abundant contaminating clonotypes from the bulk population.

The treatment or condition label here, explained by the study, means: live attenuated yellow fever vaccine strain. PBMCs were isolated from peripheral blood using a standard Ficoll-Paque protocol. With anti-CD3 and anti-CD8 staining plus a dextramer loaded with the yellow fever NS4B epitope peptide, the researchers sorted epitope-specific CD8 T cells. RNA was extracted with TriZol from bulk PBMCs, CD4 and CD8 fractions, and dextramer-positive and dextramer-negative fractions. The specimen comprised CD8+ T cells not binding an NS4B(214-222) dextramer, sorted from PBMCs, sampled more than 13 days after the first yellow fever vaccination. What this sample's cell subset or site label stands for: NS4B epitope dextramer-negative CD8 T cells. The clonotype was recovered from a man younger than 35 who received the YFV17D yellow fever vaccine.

The CDR3 loop reads CAWSQGDSTGELFF. The DNA sequence reads TGTGCCTGGAGCCAAGGGGATTCTACCGGGGAGCTGTTTTTT. The rearranged segments are TRBV30 and TRBJ2-2, and the D gene may be TRBD1, 5 bases matching. Counted from cysteine to phenylalanine, this CDR3 has 14 amino acids. Only CDR3 DNA is held: 42 bases, read in frame from base 1. Taken from the germline V gene (reference sequence), the CDR1 and CDR2 loops are GTSNPN and SVGIG. The junction carries 13 bases between V and J, which are trimmed by 3 bases and 5 bases respectively.